This paragraph covers one TCR beta chain sequence. The antigen is unknown. Per the germline V gene, CDR1 is SGHVS and CDR2 is FNYEAQ. The CDR3 runs 14 residues. V was clipped by 3 bases and J by 6 bases, with 15 bases between them. The source of the sample is a study of CD8+CD57+ T cells in acquired aplastic anemia. Whole-study context: The mean DNA yield obtained from sorted CD4+ and CD8+ cells came to around 3 ug.

Sequencing was done on patients that had shown CD8+CD57+ cell expansion by flow cytometry. Every patient was diagnosed with severe acquired aplastic anemia. Study-wide points: Found in both controls and patients were fewer than 35 CD8+ CDR3 sequences.

Template material for TCR beta VDJ and CDR3 profiling consisted of genomic DNA. A single record per CDR3 protein comes from TCRdb applying MiXCR to the reads. The data contain roughly 250,000 distinct CDR3 sequences, around 82% of them singletons. The chain joins TRBV7-6 to TRBJ2-7, with D maybe TRBD1 (6 bases). The TCR originated in a human donor with aplastic anemia. Specimen: sorted CD4+, CD8+, or CD8+CD57+ T cells (not recorded which) from PBMCs. For the CDR3, the DNA is TGTGCCAGCAGCTTTAGCAACAGGGCGTCCGAGCAGTACTTC. Protein sequence: CASSFSNRASEQYF.